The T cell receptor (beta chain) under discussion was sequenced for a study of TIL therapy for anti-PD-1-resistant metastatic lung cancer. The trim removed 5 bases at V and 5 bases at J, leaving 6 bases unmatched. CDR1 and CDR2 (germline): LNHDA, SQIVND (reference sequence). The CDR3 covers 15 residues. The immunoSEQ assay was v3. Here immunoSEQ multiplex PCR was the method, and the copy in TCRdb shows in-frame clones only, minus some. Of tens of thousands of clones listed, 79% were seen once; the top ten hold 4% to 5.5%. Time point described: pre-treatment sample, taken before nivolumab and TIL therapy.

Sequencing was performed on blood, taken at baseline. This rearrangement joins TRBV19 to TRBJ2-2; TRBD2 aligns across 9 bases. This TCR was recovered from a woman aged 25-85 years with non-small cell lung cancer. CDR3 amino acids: CASSLLAGKTGELFF. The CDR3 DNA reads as TGTGCCAGTAGTCTTCTAGCGGGAAAGACCGGGGAGCTGTTTTTT.